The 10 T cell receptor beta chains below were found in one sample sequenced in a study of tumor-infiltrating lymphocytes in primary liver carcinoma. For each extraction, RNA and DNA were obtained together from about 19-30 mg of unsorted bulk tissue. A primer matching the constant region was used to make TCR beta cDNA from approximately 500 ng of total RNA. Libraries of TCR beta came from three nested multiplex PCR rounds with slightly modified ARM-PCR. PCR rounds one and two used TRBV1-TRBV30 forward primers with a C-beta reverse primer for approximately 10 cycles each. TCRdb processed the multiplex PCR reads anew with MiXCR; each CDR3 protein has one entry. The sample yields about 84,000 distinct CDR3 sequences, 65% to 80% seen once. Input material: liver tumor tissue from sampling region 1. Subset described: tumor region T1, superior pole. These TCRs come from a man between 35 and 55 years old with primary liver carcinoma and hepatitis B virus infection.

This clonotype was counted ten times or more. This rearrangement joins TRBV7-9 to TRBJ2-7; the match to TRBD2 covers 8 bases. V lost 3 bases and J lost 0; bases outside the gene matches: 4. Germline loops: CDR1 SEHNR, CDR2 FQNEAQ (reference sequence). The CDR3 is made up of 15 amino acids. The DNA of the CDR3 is TGTGCCAGCAGCTTCTCGGGAGGGAGCTCCTACGAGCAGTACTTC. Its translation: CASSFSGGSSYEQYF.

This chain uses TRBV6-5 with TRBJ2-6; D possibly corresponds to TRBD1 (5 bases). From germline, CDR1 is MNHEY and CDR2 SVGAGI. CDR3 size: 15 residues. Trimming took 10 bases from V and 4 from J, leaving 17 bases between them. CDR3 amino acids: CATSNIQVGANVLTF. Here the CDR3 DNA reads TGTGCCACCAGCAACATACAGGTCGGGGCCAACGTCCTGACTTTC.

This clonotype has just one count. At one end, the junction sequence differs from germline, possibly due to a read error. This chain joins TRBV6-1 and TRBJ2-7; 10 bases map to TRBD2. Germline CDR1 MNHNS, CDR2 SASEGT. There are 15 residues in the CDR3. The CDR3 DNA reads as TGTGCCAGCAGTGAGAGGACTAGCGGCTCCTACGATCAGTATTTC. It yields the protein CASSERTSGSYDQYF.

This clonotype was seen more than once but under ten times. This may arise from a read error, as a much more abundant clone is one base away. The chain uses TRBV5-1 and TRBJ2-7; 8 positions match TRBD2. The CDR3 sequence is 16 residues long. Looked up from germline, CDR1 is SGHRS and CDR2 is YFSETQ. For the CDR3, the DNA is TGCGCCAACAGCTTGGGGCCGGGACTAGGGTCCTACGAGCAGTACTTC. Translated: CANSLGPGLGSYEQYF. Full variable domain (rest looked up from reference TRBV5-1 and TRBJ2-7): KAGVTQTPRYLIKTRGQQVTLSCSPISGHRSVSWYQQTPGQGLQFLFEYFSETQRNKGNFPGRFSGRQFSNSRSEMNVSTLELGDSALYLCANSLGPGLGSYEQYFGPGTRLTVT.

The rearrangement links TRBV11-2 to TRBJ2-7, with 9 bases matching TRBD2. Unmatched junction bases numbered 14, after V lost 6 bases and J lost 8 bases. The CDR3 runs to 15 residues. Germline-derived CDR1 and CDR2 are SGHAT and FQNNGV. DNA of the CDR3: TGTGCCAGCAGTTTAATGGCGGGAGGGCCGTACCAGCAGTACTTC. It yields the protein CASSLMAGGPYQQYF.

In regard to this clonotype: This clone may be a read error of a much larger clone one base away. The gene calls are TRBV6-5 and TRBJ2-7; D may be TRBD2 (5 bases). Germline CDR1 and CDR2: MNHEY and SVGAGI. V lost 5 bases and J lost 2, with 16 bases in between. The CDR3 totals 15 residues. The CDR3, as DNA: TGTGCCAGCAGTCCCCCCAGGACTGCACCCTACGAGCAGTACTTC. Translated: CASSPPRTAPYEQYF.

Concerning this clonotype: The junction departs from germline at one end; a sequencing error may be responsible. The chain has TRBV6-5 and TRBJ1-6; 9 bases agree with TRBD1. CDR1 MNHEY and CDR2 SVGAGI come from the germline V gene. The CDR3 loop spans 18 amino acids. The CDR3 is CASSYPGLQGARNSPPHF. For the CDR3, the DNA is TGTGCCAGCAGTTACCCGGGGCTACAGGGGGCGAGAAATTCACCCCCCCACTTT.

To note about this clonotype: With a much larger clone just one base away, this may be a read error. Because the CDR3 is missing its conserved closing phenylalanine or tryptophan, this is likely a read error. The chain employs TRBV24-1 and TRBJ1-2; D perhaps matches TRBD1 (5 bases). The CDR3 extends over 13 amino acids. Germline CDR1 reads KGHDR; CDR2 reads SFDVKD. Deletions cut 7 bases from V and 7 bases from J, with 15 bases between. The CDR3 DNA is TGTGCCACCAGCTCGAGGCAGGACACTGGCTACACCTTA. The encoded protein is CATSSRQDTGYTL.

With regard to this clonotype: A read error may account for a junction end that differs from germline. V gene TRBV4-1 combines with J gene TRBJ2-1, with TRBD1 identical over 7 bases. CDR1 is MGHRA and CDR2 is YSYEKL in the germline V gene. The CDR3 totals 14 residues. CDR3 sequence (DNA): TGCGCCAGCATCCAAGAAAGGGGGCGGGTTGAGCAGTCCTTC. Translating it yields CASIQERGRVEQSF.

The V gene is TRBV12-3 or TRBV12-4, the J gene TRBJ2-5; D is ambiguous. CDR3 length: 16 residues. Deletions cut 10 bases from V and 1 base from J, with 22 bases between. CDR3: CATSTRVEWSQETQYF. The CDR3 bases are TGTGCCACCTCGACCCGGGTCGAATGGTCCCAAGAGACCCAGTACTTC.